Given below is one T cell receptor (beta chain) in context. Antigen specificity is unknown. CD45RA+ naive and CD45RA-negative memory subsets were separated from CD4+ cells. Using immunoSEQ multiplex PCR, the repertoire was profiled, and TCRdb retains in-frame clones only, with some absent. The sample includes roughly 1,000,000 clones, approximately 80% of them seen just once. This entry is derived from a study of shared clonotypes between healthy human individuals. Overall study context: CD8 memory received one plate per donor, CD8 naive two, CD4 memory three and CD4 naive three. Whole-study results and caveats: Lower generation probabilities were found for non-shared clonotypes than for those shared by all four donors. Memory subsets had estimated richness that was generally smaller than that of naive subsets.

V was shortened by 5 bases and J by 5 bases, with 15 bases between the two germline ends. In germline, CDR1 is GTSNPN, CDR2 SVGIG (reference sequence). This CDR3 contains 13 residues. What was sequenced was memory CD4+ T cells from PBMCs. Subset here: CD45RA-negative fraction. V usage is TRBV30 and J usage is TRBJ2-5; a weak D match, TRBD2 (5 bases). This clonotype was obtained from a man younger than 35 in good health. Some clones in this sample may be carry-over from other donors' samples. The CDR3 region has the DNA TGTGCCTGGGAGAAGGGAGCGCGGGAGACCCAGTACTTC. Residues: CAWEKGARETQYF.